This record covers a single T cell receptor beta chain. Its antigen remains unidentified. Sequencing was performed with immunoSEQ multiplex PCR; in TCRdb, only in-frame clones are kept and a portion is missing. The sample lists fewer than 80,000 clones, about 83% occurring once. V was trimmed by 1 base and J by 8 bases, leaving 14 bases between them. The CDR3 runs 15 residues. Germline lookup yields CDR1 KGHSH and CDR2 LQKENI. This sample was included in a study of identifying expanded T cells in peripheral blood. Findings and limits, study-wide: Across healthy donors, higher total template counts meant significantly greater approximately two-week count variance. Technical replicates showed about 1.2 changed clones; approximately 2 weeks 15 to 20; four weeks 19.

The source material was blood. The J gene is TRBJ2-2, the V gene TRBV18; D possibly uses TRBD1 or TRBD2 (5 bases each). The sequence was collected from a person aged 18 to 75 in good health. CDR3 coding DNA: TGTGCCAGCTCACCACAAATCCCCGGGACGGGGGAGCTGTTTTTT. This translates into CASSPQIPGTGELFF. The whole variable domain, remainder taken from reference TRBV18 and TRBJ2-2, is NAGVMQNPRHLVRRRGQEARLRCSPMKGHSHVYWYRQLPEEGLKFMVYLQKENIIDESGMPKERFSAEFPKEGPSILRIQQVVRGDSAAYFCASSPQIPGTGELFFGEGSRLTVL.